Here is one TCR beta chain with its context. Here immunoSEQ multiplex PCR was the method, and the copy in TCRdb shows in-frame clones only, minus some. The repertoire holds about 120,000 clones, with about 92% as singletons. These data are taken from a study of T cell responses to AZD1222 COVID-19 vaccine. V was trimmed by 5 bases and J by 5 bases, leaving 18 bases between them. Germline V gene sequence: CDR1 MDHEN, CDR2 SYDVKM. The CDR3 is 15 amino acids. Source: peripheral blood, taken 28 days after the second AZD1222 dose. This TCR was sampled from an adult who received the AZD1222 COVID-19 vaccine. V and J are TRBV28 and TRBJ1-2; TRBD1 is a possible D gene (6 bases). This CDR3 reads CASSPPRGEEYGYTF. The CDR3 DNA reads TGTGCCAGCAGTCCCCCCAGGGGCGAGGAGTATGGCTACACCTTC.